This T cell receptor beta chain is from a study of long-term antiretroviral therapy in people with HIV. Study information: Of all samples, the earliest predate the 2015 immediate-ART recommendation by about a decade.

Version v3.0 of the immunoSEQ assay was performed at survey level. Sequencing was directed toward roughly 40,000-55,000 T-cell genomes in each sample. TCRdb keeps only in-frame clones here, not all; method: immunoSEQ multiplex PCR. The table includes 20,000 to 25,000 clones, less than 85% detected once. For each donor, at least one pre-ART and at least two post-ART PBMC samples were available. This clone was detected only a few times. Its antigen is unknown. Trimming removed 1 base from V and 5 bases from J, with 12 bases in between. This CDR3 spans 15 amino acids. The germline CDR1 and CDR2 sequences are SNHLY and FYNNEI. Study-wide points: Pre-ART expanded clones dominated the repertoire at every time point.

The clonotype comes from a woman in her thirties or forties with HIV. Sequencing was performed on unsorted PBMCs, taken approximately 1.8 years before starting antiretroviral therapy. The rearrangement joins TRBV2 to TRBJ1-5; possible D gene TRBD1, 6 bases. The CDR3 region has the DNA TGTGCCAGCAGTGAAGTTGGGGGCGGTGATCAGCCCCAGCATTTT. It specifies CASSEVGGGDQPQHF. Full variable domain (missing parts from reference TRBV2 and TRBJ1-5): EPEVTQTPSHQVTQMGQEVILRCVPISNHLYFYWYRQILGQKVEFLVSFYNNEISEKSEIFDDQFSVERPDGSNFTLKIRSTKLEDSAMYFCASSEVGGGDQPQHFGDGTRLSIL.